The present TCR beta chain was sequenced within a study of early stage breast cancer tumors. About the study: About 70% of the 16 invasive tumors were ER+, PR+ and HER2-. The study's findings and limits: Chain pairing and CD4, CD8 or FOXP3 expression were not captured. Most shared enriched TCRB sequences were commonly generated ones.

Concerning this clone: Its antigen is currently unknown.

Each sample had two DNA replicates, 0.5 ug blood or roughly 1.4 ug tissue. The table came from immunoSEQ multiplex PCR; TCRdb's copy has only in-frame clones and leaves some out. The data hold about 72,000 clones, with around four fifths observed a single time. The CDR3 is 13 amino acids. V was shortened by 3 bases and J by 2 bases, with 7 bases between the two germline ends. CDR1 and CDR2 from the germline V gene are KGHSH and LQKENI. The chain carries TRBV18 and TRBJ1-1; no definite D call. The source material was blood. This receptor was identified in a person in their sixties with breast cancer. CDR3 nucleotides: TGTGCCAGCTCACCTTCAGGTAACACTGAAGCTTTCTTT. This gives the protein CASSPSGNTEAFF.